These 7 T cell receptor beta chains came from one sample sequenced in a study of T cells after yellow fever vaccination. TCRdb used MiXCR to reprocess the 5' RACE reads, holding one entry per CDR3 protein. The sample records about 220,000 distinct CDR3 sequences, 3% to 3.5% being singletons. The specimen was CD4+ T cells sorted from PBMCs, collected 10 days after the yellow fever booster vaccination. Receptors were obtained from a man between 18 and 29 years old who received the YFV17D yellow fever vaccine.

This clonotype has at least ten counts. The rearrangement uses TRBV15 and TRBJ1-1; D is possibly TRBD1 (5 bases). The ends were cut back, 3 bases at V and 4 bases at J, with 18 bases in the middle. The CDR3 spans 16 residues. In germline, CDR1 is LNHNV, CDR2 YYDKDF (reference sequence). The CDR3 is CATSRNIGGYGTEAFF. DNA for the CDR3: TGTGCCACCAGCAGGAACATCGGGGGGTACGGCACTGAAGCTTTCTTT.

This clonotype was seen at least ten times. The chain combines TRBV7-2 with TRBJ2-7; weak D call: TRBD2 (5 bases). This CDR3 is built from 13 residues. Germline V lookup: CDR1 SGHTA, CDR2 FQGNSA. Trimming shortened V by 5 bases and J by 5 bases, and 13 bases separated the two germline ends. The CDR3 sequence is CASSRTGWDEQYV. In DNA, the CDR3 is TGTGCCAGCAGCCGCACGGGGTGGGACGAGCAGTACGTC.

This clonotype showed up many times. This chain connects TRBV5-4 to TRBJ2-5; D may match TRBD1 or TRBD2 (5 bases each). This CDR3 has 13 amino acids. V was cut by 3 bases and J by 7 bases, with 13 bases left in between. Germline V gene lookup returns CDR1 SGHNT and CDR2 YYREEE (reference sequence). The CDR3, as DNA: TGTGCCAGCAGCTCTTGGGGGAGTGCGACCCAGTACTTC. Protein: CASSSWGSATQYF.

This clonotype was detected many times. The V gene is TRBV29-1, the J gene TRBJ2-2; D may be TRBD1 (6 bases). The germline V and J ends were trimmed by 6 bases and 3 bases, with 17 bases remaining between them. The CDR3 spans 15 residues. From germline, CDR1 is SQVTM and CDR2 ANQGSEA. DNA of the CDR3: TGCAGCGTCTACTCAGGGGCGGCGGACACCGGGGAGCTGTTTTTT. Its protein product is CSVYSGAADTGELFF.

The table lists this clonotype with many counts. The rearrangement joins TRBV5-1 to TRBJ2-5; D not resolved. V lost 3 bases and J lost 2, with 17 bases in between. The CDR3 loop spans 16 amino acids. Germline loops: CDR1 SGHRS, CDR2 YFSETQ. CDR3 in amino acids: CASSSGQSRSQETQYF. The CDR3 DNA follows: TGCGCCAGCAGCTCCGGCCAGTCTCGATCTCAAGAGACCCAGTACTTC.

The chain combines TRBV6-2 or TRBV6-3 with TRBJ2-7; 7 bases line up with TRBD2. Germline CDR1 is MNHEY and CDR2 is SVGEGT. V was pared by 4 bases and J by 6 bases, with 12 bases of the junction left unmatched. The length of the CDR3 is 15 residues. The CDR3 spells CASSSGGRPRGEQYV. CDR3 in DNA: TGTGCCAGCAGTTCGGGGGGTCGGCCTAGGGGCGAGCAGTACGTC.

This chain uses TRBV7-2 with TRBJ2-2; tentatively, D is TRBD1 or TRBD2 (6 bases each). The germline V gene encodes CDR1 SGHTA and CDR2 FQGNSA. V lost 6 bases, J lost 4 bases, and 21 bases lay in between. The CDR3 spans 17 residues. The DNA for the CDR3 is TGTGCCAGCAGTTTACGTAGGGGGGAAAGTAGCACCGGGGAGCTGTTTTTT. The encoded protein is CASSLRRGESSTGELFF.